A single T cell receptor beta chain is shown here with its context. Its antigen is currently unknown. The genes are named according to mouse. Coverage ceases 1 residue before the CDR3 finishes, and the germline J gene fills in the end. These data are taken from a study of tissue T cells after allogeneic stem cell transplantation. Study-level findings and limits: Alloreactivity or antigen specificity of tissue TCRs was not determined; some clones might be host cells. Anatomically similar tissues had similar TCR repertoires within each patient. This small cohort was clinically heterogeneous, and sampling depth was a limitation.

Germline V gene lookup returns CDR1 NNHNN and CDR2 SYGAGS (reference sequence). The CDR3 has 13 amino acids. V was clipped by 2 bases and J by 7 bases; unmatched bases: 5. CDR3 sequences, V/J genes, frequencies and template counts came from survey-depth TCRbeta sequencing. Some clones are missing from TCRdb's copy, which holds only in-frame ones; the method was immunoSEQ multiplex PCR. The table has some 47,000 clones, 73% seen once. The sequencing sample was made of sorted cells pooled from one or two spleens. This TCR was recovered from a pool of C57BL/6 mice in good health. The V and J genes are TRBV13-2 and TRBJ1-1; 7 bases are a match to TRBD1. The DNA read from the CDR3 is TGTGCCAGCGGTGAAGGGACAGTGGGAGAAGTCTTC. It encodes CASGEGTVGEVF. The entire CDR3 protein reads CASGEGTVGEVFF.